Below, 31 T cell receptor beta chains from the same sample are listed, as sequenced in a study of Ad26.COV2.S vaccination and SARS-CoV-2 variants. Indicated treatment: roughly 20 received Ad26.COV2.S at low or high dose, single or two shots; roughly 5 received placebo; per-sample allocation not given. Day 63 after the first injection of vaccine or placebo was the sampling time. Libraries were prepared by immunoSEQ multiplex PCR; TCRdb keeps only in-frame clonotypes and omits some of them. The repertoire holds some 480,000 clones, with around 85% as singletons. The sample here was peripheral blood, taken in a trial of Ad26.COV2.S vaccine versus placebo. The receptors originated from a person between 18 and 60 years old who received the Ad26.COV2.S COVID-19 vaccine or a placebo.

The V and J genes are TRBV7-2 and TRBJ1-6; TRBD1 might be the D (6 bases). The CDR3 runs 13 residues. The ends were cut back, 6 bases at V and 7 bases at J, with 10 bases in the middle. Germline V CDR1 and CDR2: SGHTA, FQGNSA. The CDR3 DNA is TGTGCCAGCAGACTAACAGGGAATTCACCCCTCCACTTT. Protein: CASRLTGNSPLHF.

The rearrangement links TRBV6-5 to TRBJ1-3; D is uncertain. Trimming took off 6 bases at V and 6 bases at J, with 18 bases between the two ends. This CDR3 is 15 amino acids long. Germline-derived CDR1 and CDR2 are MNHEY and SVGAGI. CDR3 loop: CASSINGDPANTIYF. The CDR3 DNA is TGTGCCAGCAGCATAAACGGGGATCCGGCAAACACCATATATTTT.

The chain combines TRBV7-2 with TRBJ2-1, with 9 bases lining up with TRBD2. The germline V gene encodes CDR1 SGHTA and CDR2 FQGNSA. The J segment lost 6 bases and the V segment lost 5 bases, leaving 11 bases of the junction unmatched. The CDR3 extends over 16 amino acids. CDR3 DNA: TGTGCCAGCAGCCGCGCCCCCGGGACTAGCCTCAATGAGCAGTTCTTC. It codes for CASSRAPGTSLNEQFF.

The rearrangement joins TRBV5-8 to TRBJ1-1, with D possibly TRBD1 on 5 matching bases. The V gene lost 5 bases and the J gene lost 1 base, with 12 bases spanning the gap. The CDR3 contains 14 residues. Per the germline V gene, CDR1 is SGHTS and CDR2 is YDEGEE. This chain's CDR3 is CASRAGRWNTEAFF. CDR3 DNA: TGTGCCAGCAGGGCAGGGAGGTGGAACACTGAAGCTTTCTTT.

V and J are TRBV30 and TRBJ1-2; no reliable D call. The CDR3 has 15 amino acids. Trimming shortened V by 3 bases and J by 2 bases, and 16 bases separated the two germline ends. CDR1 and CDR2 (germline): GTSNPN, SVGIG (reference sequence). The CDR3 sequence is CAWRLRASSNYGYTF. The CDR3 DNA sequence: TGTGCCTGGAGGCTGAGAGCCAGCTCAAACTATGGCTACACCTTC.

V and J are TRBV19 and TRBJ2-7; TRBD2 aligns across 10 bases. Germline V gene sequence: CDR1 LNHDA, CDR2 SQIVND (reference sequence). V shed 3 bases, J shed 3 bases, and the junction held 5 bases outside the gene matches. The CDR3 totals 15 residues. In DNA, the CDR3 is TGTGCCAGTAGTATGTTACTAGCGGGATTCTACGAGCAGTACTTC. It is translated as CASSMLLAGFYEQYF.

The V call is TRBV6-5, the J call TRBJ1-1; D not certain. Trimming took off 7 bases at V and 7 bases at J, with 13 bases between the two ends. This CDR3 comprises 12 residues. Germline V gene sequence: CDR1 MNHEY, CDR2 SVGAGI. CDR3 DNA sequence: TGTGCCAGCAACGACCGTCGGGTTGAAGCTTTCTTT. This codes for CASNDRRVEAFF.

CDR3 protein: CASSLYQETQYF. In DNA form, the CDR3 reads TGTGCCAGCAGCTTGTACCAAGAGACCCAGTACTTC. The gene calls are TRBV5-6 and TRBJ2-5, with D unresolved. This CDR3 spans 12 amino acids. Looked up from germline, CDR1 is SGHDT and CDR2 is YYEEEE. The V and J ends lost 1 base and 0 bases respectively, with 1 base between them.

The table lists this clone with a few counts. The chain recombines TRBV9 with TRBJ2-2; the match to TRBD1 covers 7 bases. V was pared by 3 bases and J by 3 bases, with 2 bases of the junction left unmatched. The germline gives CDR1 SGDLS, CDR2 YYNGEE. There are 14 residues in the CDR3. The CDR3 here is CASSAGQYTGELFF. The CDR3 coding sequence is TGTGCCAGCAGCGCGGGACAGTACACCGGGGAGCTGTTTTTT.

The chain links TRBV6-1 to TRBJ1-5; the D is unclear. CDR1 MNHNS and CDR2 SASEGT come from the germline V gene. The CDR3 sequence is 16 residues long. V lost 3 bases and J lost 0, with 12 bases in between. The CDR3 DNA is TGTGCCAGCAGTGAGTATGGAGGCTATAGCAATCAGCCCCAGCATTTT. Translated: CASSEYGGYSNQPQHF.

This chain joins TRBV9 and TRBJ1-1; perhaps TRBD1 as D (5 bases). The CDR3 covers 15 residues. Germline V CDR1 and CDR2: SGDLS, YYNGEE. V lost 0 bases and J 2 bases, leaving 11 bases between the germline ends. The CDR3 region has the DNA TGTGCCAGCAGCGTAGCGCCAGGGAGTAACACTGAAGCTTTCTTT. Translated, it gives CASSVAPGSNTEAFF.

V is TRBV14 and J is TRBJ1-1; 10 bases agree with TRBD1. From germline, CDR1 is SGHDN and CDR2 FVKESK. The V gene end was trimmed by 4 bases and the J gene end by 5 bases; junction bases not matched to a gene: 10. This CDR3 has 16 amino acids. Here the CDR3 DNA reads TGTGCCAGCAGCCCCGGGACAGGGGCTATAGGGACTGAAGCTTTCTTT. Translated, it gives CASSPGTGAIGTEAFF. Supplemented by reference TRBV14 and TRBJ1-1, the full variable domain reads EAGVTQFPSHSVIEKGQTVTLRCDPISGHDNLYWYRRVMGKEIKFLLHFVKESKQDESGMPNNRFLAERTGGTYSTLKVQPAELEDSGVYFCASSPGTGAIGTEAFFGQGTRLTVV.

The chain combines TRBV10-3 with TRBJ1-5, with a weak D call TRBD1 (5 bases). Trimming shortened V by 6 bases and J by 2 bases, and 11 bases separated the two germline ends. From germline, CDR1 is ENHRY and CDR2 SYGVKD. The CDR3 is made up of 14 amino acids. This CDR3 reads CAISTGFGNQPQHF. The CDR3 nucleotides are TGTGCCATCAGCACAGGTTTCGGCAATCAGCCCCAGCATTTT.

The V and J genes are TRBV29-1 and TRBJ1-4; D remains unclear. Trimming pared 4 bases from V and 8 bases from J, leaving 11 bases between. This CDR3 comprises 12 residues. Germline V gene lookup returns CDR1 SQVTM and CDR2 ANQGSEA. The CDR3 reads CSVVGVNEKLFF. As DNA, the CDR3 is TGCAGCGTTGTCGGTGTAAACGAAAAACTGTTTTTT. The full variable domain, rest sourced from reference TRBV29-1 and TRBJ1-4, is SAVISQKPSRDICQRGTSLTIQCQVDSQVTMMFWYRQQPGQSLTLIATANQGSEATYESGFVIDKFPISRPNLTFSTLTVSNMSPEDSSIYLCSVVGVNEKLFFGSGTQLSVL.

This clone was detected only once. Other DNA variants within this sample encode the same CDR3. This chain connects TRBV19 to TRBJ2-6; D gene uncertain. Trimming pared 3 bases from V and 0 bases from J, leaving 6 bases between. Looked up from germline, CDR1 is LNHDA and CDR2 is SQIVND (reference sequence). The CDR3 contains 15 residues. CDR3: CASSIGNSGANVLTF. In DNA form, the CDR3 reads TGTGCCAGTAGTATTGGGAACTCTGGGGCCAACGTCCTGACTTTC.

This chain links TRBV6-5 with TRBJ2-5; TRBD2 matches 9 bases. Per germline, CDR1 MNHEY and CDR2 SVGAGI. This CDR3 has 16 amino acids. Trimming cost V 0 bases and J 3 bases; bases outside gene matches: 5. CDR3 nucleotide sequence: TGTGCCAGCAGTTACTCGACGATAGCGGGAGAAGAGACCCAGTACTTC. Translating it yields CASSYSTIAGEETQYF.

The chain employs TRBV18 and TRBJ2-1; TRBD2 matches 7 bases. Unmatched junction bases numbered 8, after V lost 3 bases and J lost 6 bases. In germline, CDR1 is KGHSH, CDR2 LQKENI. This CDR3 has 15 residues. The CDR3 sequence: CASSPTSRFSNEQFF. CDR3 bases: TGTGCCAGCTCACCGACTAGCCGCTTTAGCAATGAGCAGTTCTTC.

This clone was observed a single time. In the same sample, other DNA sequences code for this CDR3. The V call is TRBV5-1, the J call TRBJ2-1; D is undetermined. The V end lost 0 bases, the J end lost 7 bases, and 5 bases lay between the germline ends. CDR3 length: 12 amino acids. Germline V CDR1 and CDR2: SGHRS, YFSETQ. CDR3 loop: CASSLGRNEQFF. The CDR3, as DNA: TGCGCCAGCAGCTTGGGAAGGAATGAGCAGTTCTTC.

This clone was observed a handful of times. This chain links TRBV27 with TRBJ2-2; TRBD2 is a possible D gene (5 bases). This CDR3 has 13 residues. In germline, CDR1 is MNHEY, CDR2 SMNVEV (reference sequence). Trimming pared 7 bases from V and 2 bases from J, leaving 8 bases between. The CDR3 DNA sequence: TGTGCCAGCAAGGAGGCAAACACCGGGGAGCTGTTTTTT. Amino acids: CASKEANTGELFF.

The sample holds one count of this clone. The V and J genes are TRBV30 and TRBJ2-3; no reliable D call. The CDR3 extends over 13 amino acids. The V end was cut by 0 bases, the J end by 2 bases, with 6 bases between. Germline V gene data show CDR1 as GTSNPN and CDR2 as SVGIG (reference sequence). CDR3 sequence (DNA): TGTGCCTGGAGTGTTAGGACCACAGATACGCAGTATTTT. It specifies CAWSVRTTDTQYF.

The rearrangement uses TRBV2 and TRBJ2-3; 7 nucleotides agree with TRBD2. V lost 4 bases to trimming and J lost 7 bases; unmatched junction nucleotides: 14. Germline-derived CDR1 and CDR2 are SNHLY and FYNNEI. The CDR3 has 16 residues. This chain's CDR3 is CASSVRTSVLSHTQYF. The CDR3 DNA is TGTGCCAGCAGTGTACGGACTAGTGTGCTTTCGCATACGCAGTATTTT.

The chain links TRBV4-3 to TRBJ2-3; 7 bases align to TRBD2. V lost 4 bases to trimming and J lost 2 bases; unmatched junction nucleotides: 6. CDR3 length equals 15 residues. Germline V gene lookup returns CDR1 LGHNA and CDR2 YSLEER. This chain's CDR3 is CASSREGTTTDTQYF. The CDR3 nucleotides are TGCGCCAGCAGCCGAGAGGGGACTACCACAGATACGCAGTATTTT.

Worth noting for this clone: In the same sample, other DNA sequences code for this CDR3. The chain carries TRBV28 and TRBJ2-2, with D hard to call. The V end lost 1 base, the J end lost 3 bases, and 6 bases lay between the germline ends. The CDR3 is made up of 14 amino acids. CDR1 is MDHEN, CDR2 SYDVKM, per germline. CDR3 nucleotides: TGTGCCAGCAGTTTATTACGCTACACCGGGGAGCTGTTTTTT. The encoded protein is CASSLLRYTGELFF.

The J gene is TRBJ1-5, the V gene TRBV19; 7 nucleotides agree with TRBD1. V gave up 3 bases and J gave up 7 bases; unmatched junction bases: 12. Germline assignment: CDR1 LNHDA and CDR2 SQIVND (reference sequence). CDR3 length: 16 residues. This CDR3 is CASSIQGGAGSQPQHF. CDR3 DNA: TGTGCCAGTAGTATCCAGGGGGGTGCGGGGAGCCAGCCCCAGCATTTT.

This chain links TRBV7-3 with TRBJ2-3; tentatively, D is TRBD2 (6 bases). From germline, CDR1 is SGHTA and CDR2 FQGTGA. Trimming removed 5 bases from V and 1 base from J, with 13 bases in between. This CDR3 has 15 amino acids. CDR3 in amino acids: CASSQTGRGTDTQYF. The CDR3 region has the DNA TGTGCCAGCAGCCAGACCGGGAGAGGCACAGATACGCAGTATTTT.

The chain couples TRBV2 to TRBJ1-3; the D gene is possibly TRBD1 (5 bases). Trimming took off 5 bases at V and 2 bases at J, with 16 bases between the two ends. CDR1 and CDR2 from the germline V gene are SNHLY and FYNNEI. The CDR3 sequence is 16 residues long. DNA for the CDR3: TGTGCCAGCAGTCGCGGGGGGGAGGGAACTGGAAACACCATATATTTT. Encoded protein: CASSRGGEGTGNTIYF. Combining the CDR3 with reference TRBV2 and TRBJ1-3 gives the whole variable domain EPEVTQTPSHQVTQMGQEVILRCVPISNHLYFYWYRQILGQKVEFLVSFYNNEISEKSEIFDDQFSVERPDGSNFTLKIRSTKLEDSAMYFCASSRGGEGTGNTIYFGEGSWLTVV.

The V gene is TRBV7-2, the J gene TRBJ1-5; no reliable D call. CDR1 is SGHTA, CDR2 FQGNSA, per germline. The ends were cut back, 1 base at V and 4 bases at J, with 14 bases in the middle. The CDR3 extends over 16 amino acids. DNA for the CDR3: TGTGCCAGCAGCTTAGTTGGTACAGCGCTAAATCAGCCCCAGCATTTT. The encoded protein is CASSLVGTALNQPQHF.

This chain links TRBV2 with TRBJ1-1; the D gene is possibly TRBD1 (6 bases). V shed 8 bases and J shed 2 bases, with 15 bases lying between them. Germline loops: CDR1 SNHLY, CDR2 FYNNEI. The CDR3 extends over 14 amino acids. This CDR3 is CASRETGPNTEAFF. In nucleotides, the CDR3 is TGTGCCAGCCGGGAGACAGGACCCAACACTGAAGCTTTCTTT.

This chain connects TRBV9 to TRBJ2-2; unclear D gene. The CDR3 runs to 15 residues. V shed 0 bases and J shed 4 bases, with 10 bases lying between them. The germline gives CDR1 SGDLS, CDR2 YYNGEE. CDR3 amino acids: CASSVAALGTGELFF. CDR3 nucleotide sequence: TGTGCCAGCAGCGTAGCTGCTCTCGGCACCGGGGAGCTGTTTTTT.

Worth noting for this clone: At one boundary the junction diverges from the germline segment, which might be a read error. This chain links TRBV7-9 with TRBJ2-2; TRBD1 aligns across 9 bases. Germline V gene sequence: CDR1 SEHNR, CDR2 FQNEAQ (reference sequence). The CDR3 sequence is 16 residues long. The DNA of the CDR3 is TGTGCCAGCAGGTTAGGGGACAGGGCGAACACCGGGGAGCTGTTTTTT. It yields the protein CASRLGDRANTGELFF.

This sequence joins TRBV30 and TRBJ2-1; D tentatively reads TRBD1 or TRBD2 (6 bases each). V lost 0 bases to trimming and J lost 5 bases, with 11 bases between them. This CDR3 has 14 residues. Germline V gene sequence: CDR1 GTSNPN, CDR2 SVGIG (reference sequence). CDR3 DNA sequence: TGTGCCTGGAGTGTAAAAGGGGGGCACAATGAGCAGTTCTTC. Translation gives CAWSVKGGHNEQFF.